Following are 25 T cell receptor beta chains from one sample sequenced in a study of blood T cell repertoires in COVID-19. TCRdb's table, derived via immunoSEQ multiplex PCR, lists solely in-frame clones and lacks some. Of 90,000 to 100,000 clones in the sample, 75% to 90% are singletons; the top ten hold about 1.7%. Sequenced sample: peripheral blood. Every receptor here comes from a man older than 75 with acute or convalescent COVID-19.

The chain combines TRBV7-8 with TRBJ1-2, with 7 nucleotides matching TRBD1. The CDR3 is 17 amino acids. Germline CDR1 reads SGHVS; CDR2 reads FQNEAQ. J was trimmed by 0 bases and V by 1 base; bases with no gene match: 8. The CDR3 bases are TGTGCCAGCAGCTTAGTGGGGGGACAGCTAGCTAACTATGGCTACACCTTC. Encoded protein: CASSLVGGQLANYGYTF. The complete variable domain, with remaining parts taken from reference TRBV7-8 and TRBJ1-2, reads GAGVSQSPRYKVAKRGQDVALRCDPISGHVSLFWYQQALGQGPEFLTYFQNEAQLDKSGLPSDRFFAERPEGSVSTLKIQRTQQEDSAVYLCASSLVGGQLANYGYTFGSGTRLTVV.

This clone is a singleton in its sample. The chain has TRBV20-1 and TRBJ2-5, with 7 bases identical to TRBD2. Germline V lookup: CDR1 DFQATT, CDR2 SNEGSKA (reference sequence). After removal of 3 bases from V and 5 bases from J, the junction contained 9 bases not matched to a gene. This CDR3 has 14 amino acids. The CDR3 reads CSASISGRPETQYF. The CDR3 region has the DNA TGCAGTGCTAGTATTAGCGGGCGACCGGAGACCCAGTACTTC.

The CDR3 protein is CATSDFRQGTDTQYF. The CDR3 DNA sequence: TGTGCCACCAGTGATTTTAGGCAGGGCACAGATACGCAGTATTTT. The J gene is TRBJ2-3, the V gene TRBV24-1; no clear D. The CDR3 is made up of 15 amino acids. V lost 1 base and J 1 base, leaving 8 bases between the germline ends. The germline V gene has CDR1 KGHDR and CDR2 SFDVKD.

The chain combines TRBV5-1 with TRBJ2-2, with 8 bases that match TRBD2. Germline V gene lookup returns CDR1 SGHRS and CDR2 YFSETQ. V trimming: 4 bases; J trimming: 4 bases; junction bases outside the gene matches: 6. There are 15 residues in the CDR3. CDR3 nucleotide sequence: TGCGCCAGCAGCAAGTCGGGAGGGTCCACCGGGGAGCTGTTTTTT. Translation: CASSKSGGSTGELFF.

This CDR3 is CASRATGARSLNSPLHF. The CDR3 coding sequence is TGTGCCAGCAGAGCGACAGGGGCCAGAAGCCTTAATTCACCCCTCCACTTT. The chain carries TRBV28 and TRBJ1-6; 8 nucleotides line up with TRBD1. Trimming cost V 6 bases and J 6 bases; bases outside gene matches: 13. This CDR3 region has 17 residues. CDR1 and CDR2 (germline): MDHEN, SYDVKM.

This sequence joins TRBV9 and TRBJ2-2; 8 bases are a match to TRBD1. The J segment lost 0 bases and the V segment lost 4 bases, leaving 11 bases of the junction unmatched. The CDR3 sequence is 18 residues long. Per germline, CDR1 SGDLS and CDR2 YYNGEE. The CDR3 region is CASSPGTGPGSNTGELFF. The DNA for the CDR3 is TGTGCCAGCAGCCCCGGGACAGGCCCCGGTTCGAACACCGGGGAGCTGTTTTTT.

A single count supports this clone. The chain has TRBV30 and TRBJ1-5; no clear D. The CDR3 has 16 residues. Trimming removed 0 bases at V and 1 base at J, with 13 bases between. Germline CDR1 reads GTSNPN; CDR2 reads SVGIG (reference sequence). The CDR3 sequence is CAWSVYGGLSNQPQHF. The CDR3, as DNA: TGTGCCTGGAGTGTATATGGAGGGCTAAGCAATCAGCCCCAGCATTTT.

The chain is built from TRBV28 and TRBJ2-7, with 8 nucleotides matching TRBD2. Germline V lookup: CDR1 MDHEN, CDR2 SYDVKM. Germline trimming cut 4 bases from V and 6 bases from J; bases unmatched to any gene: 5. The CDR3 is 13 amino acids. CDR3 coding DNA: TGTGCCAGCAGTTCCCCCCGGGGGGGCGAGCAGTACTTC. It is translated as CASSSPRGGEQYF.

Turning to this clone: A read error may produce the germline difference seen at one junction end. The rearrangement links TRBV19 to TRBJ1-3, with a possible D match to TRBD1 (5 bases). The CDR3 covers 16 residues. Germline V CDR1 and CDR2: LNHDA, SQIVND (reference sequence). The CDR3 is CAGSMVGRDSGNTIYF. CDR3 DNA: TGTGCCGGTAGTATGGTCGGCAGGGACTCTGGAAACACCATATATTTT.

The CDR3 sequence is CAGDPGGEGNTGELFF. The DNA of the CDR3 is TGTGCCGGGGACCCTGGGGGGGAGGGGAACACCGGGGAGCTGTTTTTT. V is TRBV27 and J is TRBJ2-2, with 7 bases fitting TRBD2. The CDR3 covers 16 residues. Per germline, CDR1 MNHEY and CDR2 SMNVEV (reference sequence). J was trimmed by 1 base and V by 11 bases; bases with no gene match: 13.

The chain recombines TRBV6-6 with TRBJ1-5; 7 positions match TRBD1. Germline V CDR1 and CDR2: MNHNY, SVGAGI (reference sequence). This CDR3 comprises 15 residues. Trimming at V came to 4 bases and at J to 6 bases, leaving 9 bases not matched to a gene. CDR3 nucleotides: TGTGCCAGCAGTTCCGGCGACAGGGAATTTCAGCCCCAGCATTTT. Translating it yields CASSSGDREFQPQHF.

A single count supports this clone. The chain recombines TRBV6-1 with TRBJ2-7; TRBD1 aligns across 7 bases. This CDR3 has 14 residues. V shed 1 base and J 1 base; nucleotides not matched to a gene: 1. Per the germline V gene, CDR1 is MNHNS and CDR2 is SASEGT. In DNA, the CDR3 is TGTGCCAGCAGTGAAGGGGACAGTTCCTACGAGCAGTACTTC. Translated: CASSEGDSSYEQYF.

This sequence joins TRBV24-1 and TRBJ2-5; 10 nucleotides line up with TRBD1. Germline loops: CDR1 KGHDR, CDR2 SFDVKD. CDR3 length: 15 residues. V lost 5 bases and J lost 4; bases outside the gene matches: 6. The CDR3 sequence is CATSARDRGRETQYF. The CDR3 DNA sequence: TGTGCCACCAGTGCCCGGGACAGGGGACGAGAGACCCAGTACTTC.

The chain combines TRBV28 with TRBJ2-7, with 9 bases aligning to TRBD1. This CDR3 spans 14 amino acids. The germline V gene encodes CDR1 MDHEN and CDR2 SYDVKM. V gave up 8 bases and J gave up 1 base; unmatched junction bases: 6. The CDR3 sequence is CASQGTGSSYEQYF. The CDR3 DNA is TGTGCCAGCCAAGGGACAGGGAGTTCCTACGAGCAGTACTTC.

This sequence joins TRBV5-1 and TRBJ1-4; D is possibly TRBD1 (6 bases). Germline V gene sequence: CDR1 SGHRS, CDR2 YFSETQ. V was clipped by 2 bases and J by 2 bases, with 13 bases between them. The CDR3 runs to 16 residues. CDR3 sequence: CASSFLPGATNEKLFF. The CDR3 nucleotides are TGCGCCAGCAGCTTTTTACCAGGGGCTACTAATGAAAAACTGTTTTTT.

CDR3 DNA: TGCAGCGGTAAAGGAACAGGGGCCTACGAGCAGTACTTC. This translates into CSGKGTGAYEQYF. J is TRBJ2-7 and V is TRBV29-1; TRBD1 matches 7 bases. The CDR3 loop spans 13 amino acids. The V segment lost 7 bases and the J segment 2 bases; nucleotides outside the gene matches: 8. CDR1 and CDR2 from the germline V gene are SQVTM and ANQGSEA.

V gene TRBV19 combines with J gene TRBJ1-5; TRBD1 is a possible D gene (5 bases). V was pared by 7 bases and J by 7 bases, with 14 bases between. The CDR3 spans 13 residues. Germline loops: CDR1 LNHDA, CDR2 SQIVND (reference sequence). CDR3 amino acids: CASTPSGQQPQHF. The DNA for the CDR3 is TGTGCCAGTACCCCGTCCGGACAACAGCCCCAGCATTTT.

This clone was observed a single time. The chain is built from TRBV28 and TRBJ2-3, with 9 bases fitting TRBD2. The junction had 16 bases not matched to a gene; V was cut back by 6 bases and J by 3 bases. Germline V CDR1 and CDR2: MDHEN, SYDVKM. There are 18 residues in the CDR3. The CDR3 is CASRPGGLAGDTTDTQYF. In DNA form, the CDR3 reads TGTGCCAGCAGGCCCGGCGGGTTAGCGGGAGATACAACAGATACGCAGTATTTT.

The CDR3 nucleotides read TGTGCCAGCAGTCGGACGGGGGGCACCGGTTCAAATCAGCCCCAGCATTTT. Protein: CASSRTGGTGSNQPQHF. The J gene is TRBJ1-5, the V gene TRBV28; D is possibly TRBD1 (6 bases). The germline CDR1 and CDR2 sequences are MDHEN and SYDVKM. CDR3 length: 17 amino acids. Trimming removed 5 bases at V and 4 bases at J, with 21 bases between.

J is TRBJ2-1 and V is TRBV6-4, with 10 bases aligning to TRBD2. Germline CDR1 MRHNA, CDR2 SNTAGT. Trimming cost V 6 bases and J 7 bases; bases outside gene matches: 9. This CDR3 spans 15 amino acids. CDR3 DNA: TGTGCCAGCAGCTCCGGGAAGCGGGAGGGTAATGAGCAGTTCTTC. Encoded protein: CASSSGKREGNEQFF.

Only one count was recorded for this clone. CDR3 sequence reads: CASSLDRGRYEQYF. The CDR3 DNA reads TGCGCCAGCAGCTTGGACAGGGGCCGCTACGAGCAGTACTTC. The J gene is TRBJ2-7, the V gene TRBV5-1, with TRBD1 identical over 7 bases. From germline, CDR1 is SGHRS and CDR2 YFSETQ. This CDR3 region has 14 residues. V was clipped by 0 bases and J by 3 bases; unmatched bases: 3.

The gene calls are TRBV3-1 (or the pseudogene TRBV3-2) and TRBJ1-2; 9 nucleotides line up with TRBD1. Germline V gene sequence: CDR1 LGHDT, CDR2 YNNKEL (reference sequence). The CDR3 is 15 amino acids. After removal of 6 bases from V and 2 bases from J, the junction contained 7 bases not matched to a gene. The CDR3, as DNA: TGTGCCAGCAGGCAAACAGGGGGCTCAAACTATGGCTACACCTTC. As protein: CASRQTGGSNYGYTF.

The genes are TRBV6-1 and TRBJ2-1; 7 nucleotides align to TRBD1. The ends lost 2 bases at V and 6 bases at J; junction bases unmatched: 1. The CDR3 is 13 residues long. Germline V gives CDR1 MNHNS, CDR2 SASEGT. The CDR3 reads CASSETGVNEQFF. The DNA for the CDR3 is TGTGCCAGCAGTGAAACAGGGGTCAATGAGCAGTTCTTC.

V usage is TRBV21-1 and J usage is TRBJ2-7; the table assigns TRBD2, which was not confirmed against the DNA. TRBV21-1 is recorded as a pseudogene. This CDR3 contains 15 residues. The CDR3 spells CASSKGGEGTYEQYF. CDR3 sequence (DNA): TGTGCCAGCAGCAAAGGGGGGGAGGGGACCTACGAGCAGTACTTC.

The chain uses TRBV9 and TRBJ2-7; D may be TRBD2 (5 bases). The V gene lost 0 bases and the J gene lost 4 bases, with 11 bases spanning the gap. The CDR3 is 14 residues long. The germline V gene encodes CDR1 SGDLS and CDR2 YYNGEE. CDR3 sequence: CASSVEGVGYEQYF. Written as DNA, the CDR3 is TGTGCCAGCAGCGTAGAGGGAGTGGGGTACGAGCAGTACTTC. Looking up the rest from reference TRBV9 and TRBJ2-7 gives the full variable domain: DSGVTQTPKHLITATGQRVTLRCSPRSGDLSVYWYQQSLDQGLQFLIQYYNGEERAKGNILERFSAQQFPDLHSELNLSSLELGDSALYFCASSVEGVGYEQYFGPGTRLTVT.